This T cell receptor beta chain was sequenced in a study of cytomegalovirus exposure and HLA in healthy donors. Overall study findings and caveats: The authors excluded some V segments, including TRBV6-2 and TRBV6-3, as indistinguishable.

Use of 60 Vbeta and 13 Jbeta primers characterized the PCR. Sequencing used immunoSEQ multiplex PCR; TCRdb keeps in-frame clones, though not all of them. The profile shows 170,000 or so clones, 77% of them singletons. V lost 5 bases to trimming and J lost 5 bases, with 12 bases between them. The CDR3 loop spans 13 amino acids. Germline CDR1 and CDR2: SGHAT and FQNNGV. Concerning this clone: Its target is not known.

The sequence was obtained from a woman in her sixties or seventies in good health and CMV-seropositive. The chain couples TRBV11-2 to TRBJ1-2; maybe TRBD1 (6 bases). The sequencing sample was made of PBMCs. CDR3 nucleotides: TGTGCCAGCAGCCCGGACAGCAGTTATGGCTACACCTTC. This codes for CASSPDSSYGYTF.